The next 13 T cell receptor beta chains were all read from a single sample in a study of tumor and adjacent non-tumor tissue in lung cancer. RNA was extracted from bulk tissue without any cell sorting. Three rounds of nested PCR, following a modified ARM-PCR protocol, produced the TCRbeta library. TCRdb reprocessed the multiplex PCR reads with MiXCR, giving one entry per CDR3 protein. This repertoire shows about 70,000 distinct CDR3 sequences, around four fifths found once; its top ten account for 28%. The source material was lung tumor tissue. The receptors stem from a man aged 55 to 70 with non-small cell lung cancer.

About this clonotype: The junction does not match germline at one end; this may be a read error. The V call is TRBV6-5, the J call TRBJ2-2; maybe TRBD1 (5 bases). The CDR3 has 13 residues. From germline, CDR1 is MNHEY and CDR2 SVGAGI. CDR3 nucleotides: TGTACCAGCAGTCAGGGTGAAGCGGGGGAGCTGTTTTTT. Protein: CTSSQGEAGELFF.

A note on this clonotype: A read error may account for a junction end that differs from germline. The V and J genes are TRBV6-5 and TRBJ1-5, with D maybe TRBD1 (5 bases). Germline-derived CDR1 and CDR2 are MNHEY and SVGAGI. This CDR3 region has 15 residues. Here the CDR3 DNA reads TGTGCCAGCACCTCCAGGCAGGGCGGAAATCTGCCCCCGCATTTT. Its protein product is CASTSRQGGNLPPHF.

The chain uses TRBV12-3 or TRBV12-4 and TRBJ1-1; unclear D gene. V gave up 4 bases and J gave up 7 bases, with 16 bases separating them. The CDR3 is made up of 14 amino acids. The CDR3, as DNA: TGTGCCAGCAGTTCCGAAAGGACCGGAGGTGAAGCTTTCTTT. Its translation is CASSSERTGGEAFF.

As concerns this clonotype: This could be a read error, since a much larger clone is one nucleotide away. The chain links TRBV20-1 to TRBJ2-2; D possibly uses TRBD1 or TRBD2 (5 bases each). Germline CDR1 and CDR2: DFQATT and SNEGSKA (reference sequence). The CDR3 is 15 residues long. The CDR3 reads CSASDGTENTGVLFF. The CDR3 region has the DNA TGCAGTGCTAGTGATGGGACGGAGAACACCGGGGTGCTGTTTTTT.

The chain uses TRBV6-1 and TRBJ2-3; no clear D. The J call may be wrong; the DNA end is better matched by TRBJ1-5. Germline V gene lookup returns CDR1 MNHNS and CDR2 SASEGT. The length of the CDR3 is 17 residues. The CDR3 region is CASSELGVGSGTDAQHF. The CDR3 coding sequence is TGTGCCAGCAGTGAACTGGGAGTCGGTTCTGGCACAGATGCGCAGCATTTT.

A remark on this clonotype: A read error may account for a junction end that differs from germline. This chain links TRBV5-4 with TRBJ2-7; D is uncertain. The CDR3 is 14 residues long. Per the germline V gene, CDR1 is SGHNT and CDR2 is YYREEE (reference sequence). The CDR3 DNA sequence: TGTGCTAGCAGCTTGACTCGAGGAAACTACGAGCAGTACTTC. Translating gives CASSLTRGNYEQYF.

This clonotype was recorded a few times. This chain uses TRBV2 with TRBJ1-5; D is undetermined. Trimming pared 3 bases from V and 4 bases from J, leaving 10 bases between. CDR1 SNHLY and CDR2 FYNNEI come from the germline V gene. The CDR3 contains 14 residues. The CDR3 loop reads CASSEAERNQPQHF. CDR3 DNA: TGTGCCAGCAGTGAGGCGGAAAGGAATCAGCCCCAGCATTTT.

A remark on this clonotype: The junction differs from germline at one of its ends, possibly a read error. This chain uses TRBV11-3 with TRBJ2-5; the match to TRBD1 covers 7 bases. The CDR3 totals 14 residues. Germline V gives CDR1 SGHNT, CDR2 YENEEA. The DNA for the CDR3 is TGTGCCAGTACCCCTAGACAGGGCCAAGAGACCCAATACTTC. This gives the protein CASTPRQGQETQYF.

Note on this clonotype: A junction boundary mismatches the germline segment, possibly from a read error. This rearrangement joins TRBV29-1 to TRBJ2-2; 9 bases are shared with TRBD2. The CDR3 loop spans 12 amino acids. Germline values: CDR1 SQVTM, CDR2 ANQGSEA. CDR3 sequence: CSGRLSGRELFF. CDR3 in DNA: TGTAGCGGGAGATTAAGTGGCAGGGAGCTGTTTTTT.

J is TRBJ2-5 and V is TRBV29-1, with D perhaps TRBD2 (6 bases). The germline CDR1 and CDR2 sequences are SQVTM and ANQGSEA. The CDR3 runs to 14 residues. V lost 5 bases and J lost 7, with 20 bases in between. The CDR3 nucleotides read TGCAGCGTTTCCCAACGGGACTTAGGACGGACCCAGTACTTC. Its protein is CSVSQRDLGRTQYF.

As concerns this clonotype: Likely a read error: the CDR3 ends without its conserved phenylalanine or tryptophan. The genes are TRBV11-1 and TRBJ2-2; the D call may be TRBD1 or TRBD2 (5 bases each). CDR1 is SGHAT, CDR2 FQDESV, per germline (reference sequence). The CDR3 extends over 14 amino acids. The CDR3 coding sequence is TGTGCCAGCAGATATACTAGTGGGACCGGGCAGCTGTTTCTT. Its protein product is CASRYTSGTGQLFL.

As to this clonotype: The CDR3 carries no conserved terminal phenylalanine or tryptophan, so it likely arises from a read error. This sequence joins TRBV5-4 and TRBJ2-3, with a possible D match to TRBD2 (6 bases). This CDR3 contains 16 residues. Germline values: CDR1 SGHNT, CDR2 YYREEE (reference sequence). The germline V and J ends were trimmed by 4 bases and 5 bases, with 20 bases remaining between them. In DNA, the CDR3 is TGTGCCAGCAGCCCTATCGAACGGGAGCCTGGAGATACGCAGTATTAT. Protein sequence: CASSPIEREPGDTQYY.

The V gene is TRBV29-1, the J gene TRBJ2-2; a possible D gene is TRBD2 (5 bases). This CDR3 has 13 amino acids. CDR1 and CDR2 (germline): SQVTM, ANQGSEA. Trimming left V 8 bases short and J 1 base short, with 11 bases between. The CDR3 nucleotides are TGCAGCCTTAGACTAAAGAACACCGGGGAGCTGTTTTTT. Translation: CSLRLKNTGELFF.